The sequence of this T cell receptor (beta chain) was determined in a study of T cell responses to AZD1222 COVID-19 vaccine. The table came from immunoSEQ multiplex PCR; TCRdb's copy has only in-frame clones and leaves some out. Among around 30,000 clones listed, approximately 90% were seen once. The germline gives CDR1 SGHAT, CDR2 FQNNGV. The CDR3 contains 12 residues. The V end was cut by 10 bases, the J end by 11 bases, with 17 bases between. Sample: peripheral blood, taken on day 0 of AZD1222 vaccination. The TCR was taken from an adult in good health. V and J are TRBV11-2 and TRBJ1-4; D is unresolved. The CDR3 is CATSEDPRKLFF. CDR3 coding DNA: TGTGCCACCTCCGAAGACCCTCGCAAACTGTTTTTT.